The rows below give T cell receptor beta chains drawn from one sample of a study of regulatory T cells in long-lasting Graves disease. TCRdb analysed the multiplex PCR reads with MiXCR anew, one entry per CDR3 protein. Of 350,000 to 500,000 distinct CDR3 sequences listed, roughly 15% are singletons. This same sample was also part of a study on T cells in Graves' hyperthyroidism and ophthalmopathy.

The material was peripheral blood mononuclear cells (PBMCs), obtained at new diagnosis, from a patient treated with antithyroid drugs. The receptors originated from a young woman with Graves disease. CDR3s include the opening cysteine and the closing phenylalanine or tryptophan. D genes are given only for firm matches. Clone sizes are given selectively: once, few, many, or a class where the clone is expanded.

d_call: .; clone_size: .; v_call: TRBV19; j_call: TRBJ2-7; cdr3_nt: TGTGCCAGTAGTACGGCAGCGAGCTCCTACGAGCAGTACTTC; cdr3_aa: CASSTAASSYEQYF
d_call: TRBD1; clone_size: many; v_call: TRBV7-3; j_call: TRBJ2-3; cdr3_nt: TGTGCCAGCAGCCCAGCAGGGGGCTCTCGGACAGATACGCAGTATTTT; cdr3_aa: CASSPAGGSRTDTQYF
d_call: .; clone_size: .; v_call: TRBV28; j_call: TRBJ2-1; cdr3_nt: TGTGCCAGCAGAATGTTCAATGAGCAGTTCTTC; cdr3_aa: CASRMFNEQFF
d_call: .; clone_size: few; v_call: TRBV6-1; j_call: TRBJ1-1; cdr3_nt: TGTGCCAGCACCAAGTCAACGACGAACACTGAAGCTTTCTTT; cdr3_aa: CASTKSTTNTEAFF
d_call: TRBD1; clone_size: many; v_call: TRBV5-1; j_call: TRBJ2-4; cdr3_nt: TGCGCCAGCAACCCCACGAACAGGGGGGACATTCAGTACTTC; cdr3_aa: CASNPTNRGDIQYF
d_call: .; clone_size: many; v_call: TRBV27; j_call: TRBJ2-1; cdr3_nt: TGTGCCAGCAGTTTAGCCCCCCGTATAGCGGGTAAAGGGGGCGAGCAGTTCTTC; cdr3_aa: CASSLAPRIAGKGGEQFF
d_call: TRBD2; clone_size: few; v_call: TRBV7-3; j_call: TRBJ2-1; cdr3_nt: TGTGCCAGCGGGCCCGGCATGGGGGCACTAGCGGTCAGCTCCTACAATGAGCAGTTCTTC; cdr3_aa: CASGPGMGALAVSSYNEQFF
d_call: TRBD2; clone_size: .; v_call: TRBV5-6; j_call: TRBJ2-1; cdr3_nt: TGTGCCAGCAGCTTATGGCGGGAGGGCCAGTACAATGAGCAGTTCTTC; cdr3_aa: CASSLWREGQYNEQFF
d_call: TRBD2; clone_size: many; v_call: TRBV28; j_call: TRBJ2-7; cdr3_nt: TGTGCCAGCAGTTACGCAAAGTTTACAGGCGGGGGACAGTACTTC; cdr3_aa: CASSYAKFTGGGQYF
d_call: .; clone_size: few; v_call: TRBV18; j_call: TRBJ2-4; cdr3_nt: TGTGCCAGCTCAGGAATTGGGGTAAACATTCAGTACTTC; cdr3_aa: CASSGIGVNIQYF
d_call: .; clone_size: many; v_call: TRBV11-2; j_call: TRBJ2-3; cdr3_nt: TGTGCCAGCAGCTTACAAGTAGGCACAGATACGCAGTATTTT; cdr3_aa: CASSLQVGTDTQYF
d_call: TRBD2; clone_size: few; v_call: TRBV27; j_call: TRBJ2-7; cdr3_nt: TGTGCCAGCAGTTTCAAGCGGGAGGGCCCCTACGAGCAGTACTTC; cdr3_aa: CASSFKREGPYEQYF
d_call: TRBD1; clone_size: .; v_call: TRBV19; j_call: TRBJ1-2; cdr3_nt: TGTGCCAGTAGTTTGACAGGGACCTATGGCTACACCTTC; cdr3_aa: CASSLTGTYGYTF
d_call: TRBD2; clone_size: .; v_call: TRBV6-1; j_call: TRBJ2-1; cdr3_nt: TGTGCCAGCAGTGACTCGGGGACTAGCTCGAGCGAGCAGTTCTTC; cdr3_aa: CASSDSGTSSSEQFF
d_call: .; clone_size: few; v_call: TRBV4-1; j_call: TRBJ1-5; cdr3_nt: TGCGCCAGCAGCCAAGATTGGGGGACGAGCCAGCCCCAGCATTTT; cdr3_aa: CASSQDWGTSQPQHF
d_call: .; clone_size: many; v_call: TRBV20-1; j_call: TRBJ2-5; cdr3_nt: TGCAGTGCTAGAGCAGGGGCCCAGACCCAGTACTTC; cdr3_aa: CSARAGAQTQYF
d_call: TRBD1; clone_size: many; v_call: TRBV28; j_call: TRBJ2-1; cdr3_nt: TGTGCCAGCAGTTTTTGGACAGGGGGAATCGATGAGCAGTTCTTC; cdr3_aa: CASSFWTGGIDEQFF
d_call: .; clone_size: .; v_call: TRBV5-1; j_call: TRBJ2-6; cdr3_nt: TGCGCCAGCAGCTTGAAGAGCTCTGGGGCCAACGTCCTGGCTTTC; cdr3_aa: CASSLKSSGANVLAF
d_call: .; clone_size: few; v_call: TRBV11-3; j_call: TRBJ2-1; cdr3_nt: TGTGCCAGCAGCTTAGTGGCGGGCCCGGGGAATGAGCAGTTCTTC; cdr3_aa: CASSLVAGPGNEQFF
d_call: .; clone_size: few; v_call: TRBV30; j_call: TRBJ1-1; cdr3_nt: TGTGCCTCGTGCCCACCCCAGAACACTGAAGCTTTCTTT; cdr3_aa: CASCPPQNTEAFF
d_call: TRBD1; clone_size: many; v_call: TRBV5-1; j_call: TRBJ2-1; cdr3_nt: TGCGCCAGCAGCTTCAGGGGGGGACAGGGGTTCTACAATGAGCAGTTCTTC; cdr3_aa: CASSFRGGQGFYNEQFF
d_call: .; clone_size: .; v_call: TRBV2; j_call: TRBJ2-3; cdr3_nt: TGTGCCAGCGCTGAGAGGGACGGGAGCACAGATACGCAGTATTTT; cdr3_aa: CASAERDGSTDTQYF
d_call: .; clone_size: many; v_call: TRBV2; j_call: TRBJ2-1; cdr3_nt: TGTGCCAGCAGAGTGAGCCCCGGGGGAGATGAGCAGTTCTTC; cdr3_aa: CASRVSPGGDEQFF
d_call: TRBD1; clone_size: .; v_call: TRBV15; j_call: TRBJ1-5; cdr3_nt: TGTGCCACCAGCAGAGCGACAGGGATAGGTAATCAGCCCCAGCATTTT; cdr3_aa: CATSRATGIGNQPQHF
d_call: TRBD2; clone_size: .; v_call: TRBV20-1; j_call: TRBJ2-1; cdr3_nt: TGCAGTGCTAGAAAACTAGCGGGAGTCTTCAAGTTCTTC; cdr3_aa: CSARKLAGVFKFF
d_call: .; clone_size: few; v_call: TRBV12-5; j_call: TRBJ1-2; cdr3_nt: TGTGCTAGTGGTTTGGGATCAAGAGGCTCGGAGTATGGCTACACCTTC; cdr3_aa: CASGLGSRGSEYGYTF
d_call: TRBD2; clone_size: few; v_call: TRBV27; j_call: TRBJ2-1; cdr3_nt: TGTGCCAGCAGTTGGATAGGACTAGCGGGATTGTACAATGAGCAGTTCTTC; cdr3_aa: CASSWIGLAGLYNEQFF
d_call: .; clone_size: .; v_call: TRBV7-9; j_call: TRBJ1-5; cdr3_nt: TGTGCCAGCAGCTTAGAAGGGGGGCCCGAGATGCCCCAGCATTTT; cdr3_aa: CASSLEGGPEMPQHF
d_call: .; clone_size: many; v_call: TRBV30; j_call: TRBJ1-5; cdr3_nt: TGTGCCTGGAGTGTTCAGGGCAATCAGCCCCAGCATTTT; cdr3_aa: CAWSVQGNQPQHF
d_call: TRBD1; clone_size: many; v_call: TRBV28; j_call: TRBJ2-7; cdr3_nt: TGTGCCAGCAGTTTAATCCGAGGACAGGGGGTCTACGAGCAGTACTTC; cdr3_aa: CASSLIRGQGVYEQYF
d_call: .; clone_size: .; v_call: TRBV7-3; j_call: TRBJ2-6; cdr3_nt: TGTGCCAGCAGCTTAACAGGGGACGGGGCCAACGTCCTGACTTTC; cdr3_aa: CASSLTGDGANVLTF
d_call: .; clone_size: many; v_call: TRBV20-1; j_call: TRBJ2-1; cdr3_nt: TGCAGTGCTAGACTACAAGGAGGCTCCTACAATGAGCAGTTCTTC; cdr3_aa: CSARLQGGSYNEQFF
d_call: TRBD1; clone_size: .; v_call: TRBV11-2; j_call: TRBJ2-1; cdr3_nt: TGTGCCAGCAGCTCAGGGGGTTTCGGTGGTGGTTACAATGAGCAGTTCTTC; cdr3_aa: CASSSGGFGGGYNEQFF
d_call: .; clone_size: many; v_call: TRBV11-2; j_call: TRBJ1-2; cdr3_nt: TGTGCCAGCAGCCGCCGCAGGGGCGACTATGGCTACACCTTC; cdr3_aa: CASSRRRGDYGYTF
d_call: TRBD1; clone_size: many; v_call: TRBV27; j_call: TRBJ1-1; cdr3_nt: TGTGCCAGCATCAATATTCCGGGACAGCTCAACACTGAAGCTTTCTTT; cdr3_aa: CASINIPGQLNTEAFF
d_call: .; clone_size: .; v_call: TRBV7-9; j_call: TRBJ2-1; cdr3_nt: TGTGCCAGCACCCTCATATTAGCGGACAGCTCCTACAATGAGCAGCTCTTC; cdr3_aa: CASTLILADSSYNEQLF
d_call: TRBD2; clone_size: .; v_call: TRBV5-1; j_call: TRBJ2-5; cdr3_nt: TGCGCCAGCAGCTTGAGGCAGCGGGATGGGACCCAGTACTTC; cdr3_aa: CASSLRQRDGTQYF
d_call: .; clone_size: .; v_call: TRBV20-1; j_call: TRBJ1-3; cdr3_nt: TGCAGTGCTGCACAGGGATTTGGAAACACCATATATTTT; cdr3_aa: CSAAQGFGNTIYF
d_call: .; clone_size: many; v_call: TRBV11-2; j_call: TRBJ1-2; cdr3_nt: TGTGCCAGCAGCCCATCTCATGATGGCTACACCTTC; cdr3_aa: CASSPSHDGYTF
d_call: .; clone_size: .; v_call: TRBV27; j_call: TRBJ1-5; cdr3_nt: TGTGCCAGCAGTTTAGAAAATAGCAATCAGCCCCAGCATTTT; cdr3_aa: CASSLENSNQPQHF
d_call: TRBD2; clone_size: many; v_call: TRBV28; j_call: TRBJ2-1; cdr3_nt: TGTGCCAGCAGTTTATTTGCGGGAGGGTACAATGAGCAGTTCTTC; cdr3_aa: CASSLFAGGYNEQFF
d_call: .; clone_size: many; v_call: TRBV7-2; j_call: TRBJ2-2; cdr3_nt: TGTGCCAGCAGCTTAGGAAGGGGCCGGGAGCTGTTTTTT; cdr3_aa: CASSLGRGRELFF
d_call: .; clone_size: many; v_call: TRBV7-3; j_call: TRBJ2-3; cdr3_nt: TGTGCCAGCAGCGCGACCACAGATACGCAGTATTTT; cdr3_aa: CASSATTDTQYF
d_call: .; clone_size: many; v_call: TRBV27; j_call: TRBJ2-3; cdr3_nt: TGTGCCAGTCTCGGCCTCGGGGCGGGGAGCACAGATACGCAGTATTTT; cdr3_aa: CASLGLGAGSTDTQYF
d_call: TRBD2; clone_size: many; v_call: TRBV28; j_call: TRBJ2-1; cdr3_nt: TGTGCCAGCAGCCTCACTAGCGGGAGCATTAATGAGCAGTTCTTC; cdr3_aa: CASSLTSGSINEQFF
d_call: .; clone_size: many; v_call: TRBV18; j_call: TRBJ1-2; cdr3_nt: TGTGCCAGCTCACTTACAATGGGAGAAGACAAAACCCATGGCTACACCTTC; cdr3_aa: CASSLTMGEDKTHGYTF
d_call: .; clone_size: few; v_call: TRBV7-8; j_call: TRBJ2-5; cdr3_nt: TGTGCCAGCAGCACCCCGGGGGTGGGCGTTGGGGAGACCCAGTACTTC; cdr3_aa: CASSTPGVGVGETQYF
d_call: TRBD1; clone_size: .; v_call: TRBV20-1; j_call: TRBJ2-7; cdr3_nt: TGCAGTGCTAGAAAAAAGACAGGGGCCTACGAGCAGTACTTC; cdr3_aa: CSARKKTGAYEQYF
d_call: .; clone_size: many; v_call: TRBV13; j_call: TRBJ2-7; cdr3_nt: TGTGCCAGCAGCCCAAGCGGAGACTACGAGCAGTACTTC; cdr3_aa: CASSPSGDYEQYF
d_call: .; clone_size: few; v_call: TRBV7-9; j_call: TRBJ1-1; cdr3_nt: TGTGCCAGCAGCATGAACGACCAGGCTGAAGCTTTCTTT; cdr3_aa: CASSMNDQAEAFF
d_call: .; clone_size: .; v_call: TRBV5-1; j_call: TRBJ2-7; cdr3_nt: TGCGCCAGCAGCTTGGCCGGCGGCGCCGAGCAGTACTTC; cdr3_aa: CASSLAGGAEQYF
d_call: .; clone_size: few; v_call: TRBV5-1; j_call: TRBJ2-1; cdr3_nt: TGCGCCAGCAGCTTTGGTATCTACAATGAGCAGTTCTTC; cdr3_aa: CASSFGIYNEQFF
d_call: TRBD1; clone_size: many; v_call: TRBV29-1; j_call: TRBJ2-1; cdr3_nt: TGCAGCACAGGGGGCCCACAGCTCACCCAGAGCAATGAGCAGTTCTTC; cdr3_aa: CSTGGPQLTQSNEQFF
d_call: .; clone_size: many; v_call: TRBV28; j_call: TRBJ2-3; cdr3_nt: TGTGCCAGCAGTTCCGGTCCGGATACGCAGTATTTT; cdr3_aa: CASSSGPDTQYF
d_call: TRBD2; clone_size: few; v_call: TRBV12-3/TRBV12-4; j_call: TRBJ2-3; cdr3_nt: TGTGCCACCCAGCGCAGCGGGAGGGCCGGGGGGCTCACAGATACGCAGTATTTT; cdr3_aa: CATQRSGRAGGLTDTQYF